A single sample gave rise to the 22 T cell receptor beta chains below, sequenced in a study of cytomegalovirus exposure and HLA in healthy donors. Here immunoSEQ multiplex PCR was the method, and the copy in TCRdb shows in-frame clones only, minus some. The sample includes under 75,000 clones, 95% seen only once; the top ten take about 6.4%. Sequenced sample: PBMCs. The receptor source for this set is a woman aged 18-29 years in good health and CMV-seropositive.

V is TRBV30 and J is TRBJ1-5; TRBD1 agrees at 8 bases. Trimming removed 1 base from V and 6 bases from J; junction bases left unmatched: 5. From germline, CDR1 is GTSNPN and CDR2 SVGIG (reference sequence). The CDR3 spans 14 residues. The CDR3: CAWSANRGAQPQHF. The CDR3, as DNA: TGTGCCTGGAGTGCAAACAGGGGGGCTCAGCCCCAGCATTTT.

The CDR3 bases are TGTGCCATCAGTGAGTCGATGGGGGGAGAGACCCAGTACTTC. It specifies CAISESMGGETQYF. The gene calls are TRBV10-3 and TRBJ2-5, with D maybe TRBD2 (6 bases). Germline loops: CDR1 ENHRY, CDR2 SYGVKD. Trimming shortened V by 0 bases and J by 4 bases, and 9 bases separated the two germline ends. This CDR3 has 14 residues.

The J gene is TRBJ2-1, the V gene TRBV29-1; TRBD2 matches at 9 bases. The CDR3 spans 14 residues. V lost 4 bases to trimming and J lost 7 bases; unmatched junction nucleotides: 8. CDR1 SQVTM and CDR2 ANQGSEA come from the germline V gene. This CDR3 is CSVGTRGGGNEQFF. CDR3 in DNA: TGCAGCGTTGGGACTCGCGGGGGGGGGAATGAGCAGTTCTTC.

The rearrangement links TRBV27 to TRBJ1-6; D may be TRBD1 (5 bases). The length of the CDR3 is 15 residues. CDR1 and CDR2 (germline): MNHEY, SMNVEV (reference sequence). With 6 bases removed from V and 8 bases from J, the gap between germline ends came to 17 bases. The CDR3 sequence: CASSSLEGAHSPLHF. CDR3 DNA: TGTGCCAGCAGCTCCTTGGAAGGGGCTCATTCACCCCTCCACTTT.

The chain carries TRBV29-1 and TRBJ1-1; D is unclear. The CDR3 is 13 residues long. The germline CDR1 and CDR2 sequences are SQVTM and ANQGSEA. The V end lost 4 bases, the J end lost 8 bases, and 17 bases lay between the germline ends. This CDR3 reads CSVGRQLQVEAFF. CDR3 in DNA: TGCAGCGTTGGGCGGCAGCTTCAAGTGGAAGCTTTCTTT.

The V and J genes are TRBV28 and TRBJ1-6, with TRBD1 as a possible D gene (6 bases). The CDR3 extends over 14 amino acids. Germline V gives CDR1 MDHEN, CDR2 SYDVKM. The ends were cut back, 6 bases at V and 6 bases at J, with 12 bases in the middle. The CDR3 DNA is TGTGCCAGCAGCAACAGGGTTGGTAATTCACCCCTCCACTTT. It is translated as CASSNRVGNSPLHF.

The CDR3, as DNA: TGTGCCAGCAGAAGGACAGGGGGTTTAGGCGAGCAGTACTTC. Translating it yields CASRRTGGLGEQYF. The rearrangement links TRBV27 to TRBJ2-7, with TRBD1 matching over 10 bases. There are 14 residues in the CDR3. From germline, CDR1 is MNHEY and CDR2 SMNVEV (reference sequence). V lost 6 bases, J lost 6 bases, and 8 bases stayed unmatched.

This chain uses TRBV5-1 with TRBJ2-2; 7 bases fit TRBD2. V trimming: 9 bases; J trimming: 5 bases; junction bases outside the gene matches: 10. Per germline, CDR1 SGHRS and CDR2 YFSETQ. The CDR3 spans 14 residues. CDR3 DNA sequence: TGCGCCACCTCGGGACTAATTGCAACCGGGGAGCTGTTTTTT. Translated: CATSGLIATGELFF.

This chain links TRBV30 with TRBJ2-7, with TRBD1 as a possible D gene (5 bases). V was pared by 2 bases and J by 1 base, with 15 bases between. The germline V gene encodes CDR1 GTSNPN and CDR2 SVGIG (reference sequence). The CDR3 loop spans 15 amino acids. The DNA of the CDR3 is TGTGCCTGGAGTCCGTTCCTAGGACAATCCTACGAGCAGTACTTC. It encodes CAWSPFLGQSYEQYF. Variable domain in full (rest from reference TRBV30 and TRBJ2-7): SQTIHQWPATLVQPVGSPLSLECTVEGTSNPNLYWYRQAAGRGLQLLFYSVGIGQISSEVPQNLSASRPQDRQFILSSKKLLLSDSGFYLCAWSPFLGQSYEQYFGPGTRLTVT.

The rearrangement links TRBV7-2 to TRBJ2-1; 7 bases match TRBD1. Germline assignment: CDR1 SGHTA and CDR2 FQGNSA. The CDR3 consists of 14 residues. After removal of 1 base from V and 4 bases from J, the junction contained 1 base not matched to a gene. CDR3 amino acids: CASSLGGQYNEQFF. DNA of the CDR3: TGTGCCAGCAGCTTAGGGGGACAGTACAATGAGCAGTTCTTC.

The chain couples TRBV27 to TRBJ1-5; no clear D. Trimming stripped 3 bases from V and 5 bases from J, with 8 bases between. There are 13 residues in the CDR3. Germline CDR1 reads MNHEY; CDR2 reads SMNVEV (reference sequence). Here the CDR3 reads CASSLGRYQPQHF. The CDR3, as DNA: TGTGCCAGCAGTTTGGGCCGATATCAGCCCCAGCATTTT.

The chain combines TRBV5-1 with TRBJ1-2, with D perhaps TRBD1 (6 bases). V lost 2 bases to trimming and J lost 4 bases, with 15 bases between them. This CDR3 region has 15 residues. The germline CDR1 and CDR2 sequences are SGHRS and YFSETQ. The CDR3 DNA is TGCGCCAGCAGCTTTACGGCCCCACAGGGCTATGGCTACACCTTC. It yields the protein CASSFTAPQGYGYTF.

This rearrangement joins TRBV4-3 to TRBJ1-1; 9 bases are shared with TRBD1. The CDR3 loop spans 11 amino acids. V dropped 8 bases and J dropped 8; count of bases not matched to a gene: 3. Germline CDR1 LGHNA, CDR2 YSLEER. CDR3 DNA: TGCGCCAGCCGAGGGACAGGGGAAGCTTTCTTT. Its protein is CASRGTGEAFF.

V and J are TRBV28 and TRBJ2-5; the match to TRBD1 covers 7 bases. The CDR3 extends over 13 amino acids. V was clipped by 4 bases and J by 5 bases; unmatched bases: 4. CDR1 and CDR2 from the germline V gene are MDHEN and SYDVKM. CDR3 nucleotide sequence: TGTGCCAGCAGTTCACAGGGGTTGGAGACCCAGTACTTC. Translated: CASSSQGLETQYF.

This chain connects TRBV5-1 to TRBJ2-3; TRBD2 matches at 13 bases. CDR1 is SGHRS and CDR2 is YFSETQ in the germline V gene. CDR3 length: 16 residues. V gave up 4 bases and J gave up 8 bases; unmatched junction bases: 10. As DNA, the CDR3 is TGCGCCAGCAGCACCGGGACTAGCGGGACCACTGGTACGCAGTATTTT. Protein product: CASSTGTSGTTGTQYF.

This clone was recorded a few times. The DNA for the CDR3 is TGTGCCAGCAGAACAGGGGGCTATCAGCCCCAGCATTTT. This gives the protein CASRTGGYQPQHF. This sequence joins TRBV2 and TRBJ1-5; TRBD1 matches at 9 bases. The CDR3 runs 13 residues. Germline CDR1 reads SNHLY; CDR2 reads FYNNEI. V lost 6 bases, J lost 5 bases, and 2 bases stayed unmatched.

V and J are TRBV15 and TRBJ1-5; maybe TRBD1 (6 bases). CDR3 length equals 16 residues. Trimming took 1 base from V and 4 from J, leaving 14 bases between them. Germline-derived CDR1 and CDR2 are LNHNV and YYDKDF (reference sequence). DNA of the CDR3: TGTGCCACCAGCAGAGTATTAGGACAGACTAATCAGCCCCAGCATTTT. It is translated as CATSRVLGQTNQPQHF.

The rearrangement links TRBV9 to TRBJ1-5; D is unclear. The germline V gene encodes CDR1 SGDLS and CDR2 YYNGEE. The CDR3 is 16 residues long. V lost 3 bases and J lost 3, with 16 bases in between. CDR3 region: CASSELFPHFNQPQHF. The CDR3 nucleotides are TGTGCCAGCAGCGAACTATTTCCCCACTTCAATCAGCCCCAGCATTTT.

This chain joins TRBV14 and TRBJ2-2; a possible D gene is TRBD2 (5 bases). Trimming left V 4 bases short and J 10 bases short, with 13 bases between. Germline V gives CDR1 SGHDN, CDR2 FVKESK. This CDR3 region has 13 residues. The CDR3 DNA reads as TGTGCCAGCAGCCTCCGGGGTCACCAGGAGCTGTTTTTT. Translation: CASSLRGHQELFF.

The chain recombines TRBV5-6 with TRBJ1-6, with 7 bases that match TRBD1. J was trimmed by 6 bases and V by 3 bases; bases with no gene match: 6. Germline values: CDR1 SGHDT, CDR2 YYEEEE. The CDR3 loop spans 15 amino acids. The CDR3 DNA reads TGTGCCAGCAGCTCAACAGGGGCTTTTAATTCACCCCTCCACTTT. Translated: CASSSTGAFNSPLHF.

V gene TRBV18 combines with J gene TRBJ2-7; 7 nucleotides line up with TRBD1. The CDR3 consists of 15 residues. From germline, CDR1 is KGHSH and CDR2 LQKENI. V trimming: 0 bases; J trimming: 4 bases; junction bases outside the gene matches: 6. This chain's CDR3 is CASSPPGTARYEQYF. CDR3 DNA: TGTGCCAGCTCACCACCCGGGACAGCAAGATACGAGCAGTACTTC.

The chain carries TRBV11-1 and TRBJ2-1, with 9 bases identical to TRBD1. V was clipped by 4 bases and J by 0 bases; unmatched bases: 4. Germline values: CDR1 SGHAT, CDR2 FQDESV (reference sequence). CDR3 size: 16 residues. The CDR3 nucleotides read TGTGCCAGCAGCTCGCGGGACAGGGTCTCCTACAATGAGCAGTTCTTC. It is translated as CASSSRDRVSYNEQFF.